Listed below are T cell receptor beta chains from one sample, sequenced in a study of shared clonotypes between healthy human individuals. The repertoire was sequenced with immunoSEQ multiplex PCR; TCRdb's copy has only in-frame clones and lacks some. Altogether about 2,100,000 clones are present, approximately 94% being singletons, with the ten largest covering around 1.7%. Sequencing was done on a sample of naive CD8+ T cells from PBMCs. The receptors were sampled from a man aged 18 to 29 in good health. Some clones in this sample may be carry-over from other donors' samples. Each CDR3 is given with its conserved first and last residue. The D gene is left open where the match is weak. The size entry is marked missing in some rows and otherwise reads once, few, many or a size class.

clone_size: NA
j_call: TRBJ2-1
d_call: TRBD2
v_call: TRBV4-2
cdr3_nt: TGTGCCAGCAGCCAAGAACAGCGGGATTTGTGGTCCTACAATGAGCAGTTCTTC
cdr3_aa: CASSQEQRDLWSYNEQFF

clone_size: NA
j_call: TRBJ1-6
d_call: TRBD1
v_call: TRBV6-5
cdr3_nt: TGTGCCACCTGGACAGGGGGTTCACCCCTCCACTTT
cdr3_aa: CATWTGGSPLHF

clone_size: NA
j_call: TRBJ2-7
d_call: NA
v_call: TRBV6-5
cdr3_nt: TGTGCCAGCAGTTACCTCGGACTACCAAGCTCCTACGAGCAGTACTTC
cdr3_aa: CASSYLGLPSSYEQYF

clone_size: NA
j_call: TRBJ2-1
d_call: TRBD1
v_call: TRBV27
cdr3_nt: TGTGCCAGCAGCACGGACAGGGACCAGTTCTTC
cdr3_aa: CASSTDRDQFF

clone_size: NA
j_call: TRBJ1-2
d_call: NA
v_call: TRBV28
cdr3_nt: TGTGCCAGCAGTCCCCGGGTCCGATACTATGGCTACACCTTC
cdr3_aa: CASSPRVRYYGYTF

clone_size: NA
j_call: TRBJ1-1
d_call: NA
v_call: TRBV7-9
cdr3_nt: TGTGCCAGCAGCCCACAAGGCCCCGGAGCTTTCTTT
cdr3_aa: CASSPQGPGAFF

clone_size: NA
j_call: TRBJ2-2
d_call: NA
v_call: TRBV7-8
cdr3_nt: TGTGCCAGCAGCTCGAAGGCGGGAAACACCGGGGAGCTGTTTTTT
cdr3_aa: CASSSKAGNTGELFF

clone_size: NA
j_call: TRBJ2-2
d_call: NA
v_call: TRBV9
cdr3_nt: TGTGCCAGCAGCGTAGTAGGGACCCACCCCGGGGAGCTGTTTTTT
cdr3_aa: CASSVVGTHPGELFF

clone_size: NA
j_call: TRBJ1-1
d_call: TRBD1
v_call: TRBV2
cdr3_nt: TGTGCCAGCAAAGACAGGGTCGTCGCTGAAGCTTTCTTT
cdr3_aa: CASKDRVVAEAFF

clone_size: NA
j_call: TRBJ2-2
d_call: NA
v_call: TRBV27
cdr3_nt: TGTGCCAGCGGAAAGAGAGCGGAGGCGAACACCGGGGAGCTGTTTTTT
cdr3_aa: CASGKRAEANTGELFF

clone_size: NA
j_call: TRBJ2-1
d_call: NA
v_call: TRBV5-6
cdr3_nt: TGTGCCAGCAGCTTTTCAGGGGACAATGAGCAGTTCTTC
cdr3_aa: CASSFSGDNEQFF

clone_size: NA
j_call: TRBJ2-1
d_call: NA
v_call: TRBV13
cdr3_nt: TGTGCCAGCAGCAACCGACTCACCGCGGATGAGCAGTTCTTC
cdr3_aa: CASSNRLTADEQFF

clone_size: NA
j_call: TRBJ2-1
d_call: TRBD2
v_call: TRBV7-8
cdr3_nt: TGTGCCAGCAGCTACCCATCGGGGGGAGGGTCCTACAATGAGCAGTTCTTC
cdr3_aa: CASSYPSGGGSYNEQFF

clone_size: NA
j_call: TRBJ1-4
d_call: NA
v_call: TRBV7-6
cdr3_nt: TGTGCCAGCAGCCCCCGGGAGAATGAAAAACTGTTTTTT
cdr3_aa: CASSPRENEKLFF

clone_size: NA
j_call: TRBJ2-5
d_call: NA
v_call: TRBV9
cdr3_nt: TGTGCCAGCAGCGTAGTGGCGGGGCCCTTAGAGACCCAGTACTTC
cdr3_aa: CASSVVAGPLETQYF

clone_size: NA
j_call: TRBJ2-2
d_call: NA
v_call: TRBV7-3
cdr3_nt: TGTGCCAGCAGAACAGGGACCACGAACACCGGGGAGCTGTTTTTT
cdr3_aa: CASRTGTTNTGELFF

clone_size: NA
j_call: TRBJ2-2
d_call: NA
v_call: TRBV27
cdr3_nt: TGTGCCAGCAGTTCCCCCTCAGGGGGGGGGACCGGGGAGCTGTTTTTT
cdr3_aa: CASSSPSGGGTGELFF

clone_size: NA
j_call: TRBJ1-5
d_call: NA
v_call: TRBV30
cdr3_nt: TGTGCCTGGTCGTTTGACCCTCCCGGAGGTCAGCCCCAGCATTTT
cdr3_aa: CAWSFDPPGGQPQHF

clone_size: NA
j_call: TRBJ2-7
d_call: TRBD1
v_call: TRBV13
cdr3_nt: TGTGCCAGCAGCCCAGGACAGGGTTACGAGCAGTACTTC
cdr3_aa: CASSPGQGYEQYF

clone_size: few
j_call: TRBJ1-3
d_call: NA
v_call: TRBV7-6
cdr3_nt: TGTGCCAGCAGCTTAGCTGGGTCTGGAAACACCATATATTTT
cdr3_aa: CASSLAGSGNTIYF

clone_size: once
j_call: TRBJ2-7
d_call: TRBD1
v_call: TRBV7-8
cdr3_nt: TGTGCCAGCAGCTACACCCGCGGGACAGGGGCGCCCTACGAGCAGTACTTC
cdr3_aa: CASSYTRGTGAPYEQYF

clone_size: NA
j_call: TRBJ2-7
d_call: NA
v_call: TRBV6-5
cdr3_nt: TGTGCCAGCAGTCCCACAGCCTACGAGCAGTACTTC
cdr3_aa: CASSPTAYEQYF

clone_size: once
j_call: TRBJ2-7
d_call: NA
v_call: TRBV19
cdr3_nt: TGTGCCAGTAGTACTACACCACGGGTTGGCGAGCAGTACTTC
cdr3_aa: CASSTTPRVGEQYF

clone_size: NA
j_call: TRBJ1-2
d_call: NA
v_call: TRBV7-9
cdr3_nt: TGTGCCAGCAGCTCCCTGGGGGGGGCGTTCGGCTATGGCTACACCTTC
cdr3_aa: CASSSLGGAFGYGYTF

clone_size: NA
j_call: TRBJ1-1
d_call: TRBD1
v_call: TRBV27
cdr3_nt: TGTGCCAGCAGTCTCCAGGGGGTTATCGCTGAAGCTTTCTTT
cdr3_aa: CASSLQGVIAEAFF

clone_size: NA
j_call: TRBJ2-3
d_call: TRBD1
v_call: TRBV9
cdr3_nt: TGTGCCAGCAGTGCAGGGGGCCCCCCCACAGATACGCAGTATTTT
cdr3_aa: CASSAGGPPTDTQYF

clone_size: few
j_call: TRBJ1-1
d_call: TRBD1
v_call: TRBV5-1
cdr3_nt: TGCGCCAGCAGCTGGACAGGGGGAATGGCGGACACTGAAGCTTTCTTT
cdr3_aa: CASSWTGGMADTEAFF

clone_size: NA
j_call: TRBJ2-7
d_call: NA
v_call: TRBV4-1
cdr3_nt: TGCGCCAGCAGCCAGCCCGGTAAGGTGGAGCAGTACTTC
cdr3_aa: CASSQPGKVEQYF

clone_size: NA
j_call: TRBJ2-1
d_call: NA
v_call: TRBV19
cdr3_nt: TGTGCCAGTAGTATCACAGAGGGTGCCTACAATGAGCAGTTCTTC
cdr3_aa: CASSITEGAYNEQFF

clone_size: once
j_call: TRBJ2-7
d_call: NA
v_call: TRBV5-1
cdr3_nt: TGCGCCAGCAGCTTGGGCAGGGCAGACGAGCAGTACTTC
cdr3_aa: CASSLGRADEQYF

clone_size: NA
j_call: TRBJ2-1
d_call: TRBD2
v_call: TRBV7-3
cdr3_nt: TGTGCCAGCAGCTTTGGGACTAGCTCTCCAAATGAGCAGTTCTTC
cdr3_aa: CASSFGTSSPNEQFF

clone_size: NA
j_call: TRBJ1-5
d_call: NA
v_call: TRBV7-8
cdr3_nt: TGTGCCAGCAGCCCAGGGAAGCAGGGTCAGCCCCAGCATTTT
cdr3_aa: CASSPGKQGQPQHF

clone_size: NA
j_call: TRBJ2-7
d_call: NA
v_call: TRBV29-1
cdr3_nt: TGCAGCGTTGTGGTGGCGGGCCACCGCGCTTCCTACGAGCAGTACTTC
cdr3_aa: CSVVVAGHRASYEQYF

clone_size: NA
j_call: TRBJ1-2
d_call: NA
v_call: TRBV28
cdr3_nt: TGTGCCAGCAGTTTTGTAGGGGAAAGAGGCGGCTACACCTTC
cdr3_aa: CASSFVGERGGYTF

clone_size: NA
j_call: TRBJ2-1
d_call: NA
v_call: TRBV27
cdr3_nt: TGTGCCAGCAGTTTCCCCCCCTCGCGAGGGAGTGAGCAGTTCTTC
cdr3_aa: CASSFPPSRGSEQFF

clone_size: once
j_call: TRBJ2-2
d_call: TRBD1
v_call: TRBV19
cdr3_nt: TGTGCCAGTAGTGTAGACAGGGTAACCGGGGAGCTGTTTTTT
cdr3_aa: CASSVDRVTGELFF

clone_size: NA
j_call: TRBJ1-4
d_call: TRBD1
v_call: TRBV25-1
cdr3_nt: TGTGCCAGCAGTCTTCAGGGGGCGGCGACTAATGAAAAACTGTTTTTT
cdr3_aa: CASSLQGAATNEKLFF

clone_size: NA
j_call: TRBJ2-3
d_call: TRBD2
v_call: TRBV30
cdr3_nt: TGTGCCTGTAGCGGGAGGGCCCCATTCTCTGATACGCAGTATTTT
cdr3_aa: CACSGRAPFSDTQYF

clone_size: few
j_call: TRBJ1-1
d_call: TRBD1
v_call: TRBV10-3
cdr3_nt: TGTGCCACACAGGGGGTTGAAGCTTTCTTT
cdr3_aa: CATQGVEAFF

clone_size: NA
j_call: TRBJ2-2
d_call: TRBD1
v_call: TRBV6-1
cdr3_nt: TGTGCCAGCAGGGGACAGACGCCTAACACCGGGGAGCTGTTTTTT
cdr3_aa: CASRGQTPNTGELFF

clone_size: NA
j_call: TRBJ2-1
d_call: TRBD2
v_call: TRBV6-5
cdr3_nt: TGTGCCAGCAGTTACTCTAGCGGGAACCACCTCCATGAGCAGTTCTTC
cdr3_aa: CASSYSSGNHLHEQFF

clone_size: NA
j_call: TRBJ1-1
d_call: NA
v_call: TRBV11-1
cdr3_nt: TGTGCCAGCAGCGCAAGGGACCCGAACACTGAAGCTTTCTTT
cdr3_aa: CASSARDPNTEAFF

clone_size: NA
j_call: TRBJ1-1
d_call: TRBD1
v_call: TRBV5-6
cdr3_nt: TGTGCCAGCAGCTTCGGACAGGGCTACTTGAACACTGAAGCTTTCTTT
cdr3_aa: CASSFGQGYLNTEAFF

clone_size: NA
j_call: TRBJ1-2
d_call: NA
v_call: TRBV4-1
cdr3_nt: TGCGCCAGCAGCCCAGTATCGGGCCTTTTAGGCTACACCTTC
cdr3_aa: CASSPVSGLLGYTF

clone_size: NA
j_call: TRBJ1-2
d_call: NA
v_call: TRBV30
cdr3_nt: TGTGCCGGACCCGGGGGCCCTCGGGGCTACACCTTC
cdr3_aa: CAGPGGPRGYTF

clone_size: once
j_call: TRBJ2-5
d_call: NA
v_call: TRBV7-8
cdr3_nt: TGTGCCCCAGGAATGGCCGGGGGGCTAGCGGACTTACAAGAGACCCAGTACTTC
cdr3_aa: CAPGMAGGLADLQETQYF

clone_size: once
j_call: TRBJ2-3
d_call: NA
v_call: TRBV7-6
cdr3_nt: TGTGCCAGCAGCCTCGGCACCGCAGATACGCAGTATTTT
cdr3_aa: CASSLGTADTQYF

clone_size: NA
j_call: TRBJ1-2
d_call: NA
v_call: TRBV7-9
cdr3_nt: TGTGCCAGCAGCTTAGCGACCGGGTATGGCTACACCTTC
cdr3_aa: CASSLATGYGYTF

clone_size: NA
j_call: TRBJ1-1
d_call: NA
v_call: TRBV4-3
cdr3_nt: TGCGCCAGCAGCCTAGGAAGCCTGAACACTGAAGCTTTCTTT
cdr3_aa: CASSLGSLNTEAFF

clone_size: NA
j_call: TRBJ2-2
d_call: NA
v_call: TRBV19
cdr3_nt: TGTGCCAGTACCCAAGGCCTACGATACACCGGGGAGCTGTTTTTT
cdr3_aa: CASTQGLRYTGELFF

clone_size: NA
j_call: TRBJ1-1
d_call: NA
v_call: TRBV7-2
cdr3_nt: TGTGCCAGCAGTAGAAGAAGCATGAACACTGAAGCTTTCTTT
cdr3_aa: CASSRRSMNTEAFF

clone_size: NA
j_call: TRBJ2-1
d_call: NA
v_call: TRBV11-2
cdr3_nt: TGTGCCAGCAGCTTAATGGGGACTGACAACGTCTGGGAGCAGTTCTTC
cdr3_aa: CASSLMGTDNVWEQFF

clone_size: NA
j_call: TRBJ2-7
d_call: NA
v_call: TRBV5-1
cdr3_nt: TGCGCCAGTTCTCTCGGGGGCCCGACCTACGAGCAGTACTTC
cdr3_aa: CASSLGGPTYEQYF

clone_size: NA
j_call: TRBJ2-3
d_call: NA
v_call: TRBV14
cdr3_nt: TGTGCCAGCAGCCAAGCTCCAGGTGGGGGCACAGATACGCAGTATTTT
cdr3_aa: CASSQAPGGGTDTQYF

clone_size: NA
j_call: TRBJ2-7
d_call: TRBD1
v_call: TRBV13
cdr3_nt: TGTGCCAGCAGCTCAAGGGGGCAAGTCCACCTTCAGGGACCCTACGAGCAGTACTTC
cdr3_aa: CASSSRGQVHLQGPYEQYF

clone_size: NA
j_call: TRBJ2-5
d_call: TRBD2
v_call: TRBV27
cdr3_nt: TGTGCCAGCAGTCCCGCCGGGACTAGAGGTCCGGAGACCCAGTACTTC
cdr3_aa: CASSPAGTRGPETQYF

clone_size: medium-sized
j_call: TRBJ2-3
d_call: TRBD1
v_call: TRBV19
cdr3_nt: TGTGCCAGTAGTATAAGGGACAGGTTCACAGATACGCAGTATTTT
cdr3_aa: CASSIRDRFTDTQYF